Below, 9 T cell receptor beta chains from the same sample are listed, as sequenced in a study of blood T cells in healthy people across ages. Primers used in a second PCR of about 7 to 11 cycles were a sample-barcoded 5' primer and a J-beta primer mix. TCRdb re-called the 5' RACE reads with MiXCR, one entry per CDR3 protein. The sample consists of hundreds of thousands of distinct CDR3 sequences, around a fifth of them appearing once. The specimen was blood. The receptors originated from a man aged 65-85 years in good health.

V and J are TRBV27 and TRBJ2-2; 9 nucleotides match TRBD1. Trimming removed 6 bases from V and 7 bases from J; junction bases left unmatched: 6. This CDR3 spans 14 amino acids. Germline lookup yields CDR1 MNHEY and CDR2 SMNVEV (reference sequence). CDR3: CASRGTGRVGELFF. The CDR3 nucleotides read TGTGCCAGCAGAGGGACAGGGAGGGTCGGGGAGCTGTTTTTT.

Many counts were recorded for this clonotype. V gene TRBV9 combines with J gene TRBJ2-3; the match to TRBD2 covers 11 bases. The J segment lost 6 bases and the V segment lost 6 bases, leaving 12 bases of the junction unmatched. Per germline, CDR1 SGDLS and CDR2 YYNGEE. The CDR3 is made up of 16 amino acids. The CDR3 reads CASIEDSGRAGDTQYF. In DNA form, the CDR3 reads TGTGCCAGCATCGAGGATAGCGGGAGGGCGGGGGATACGCAGTATTTT.

This clonotype showed up just a few times. The chain joins TRBV4-3 to TRBJ1-4; 7 bases agree with TRBD1. V was pared by 0 bases and J by 14 bases, with 15 bases of the junction left unmatched. Germline V gene lookup returns CDR1 LGHNA and CDR2 YSLEER. This CDR3 has 16 amino acids. The CDR3 DNA is TGCGCCAGCAGCCAAGAAGGAGGCAGGGGGGCCGGTAGGCTGTTTTTT. The encoded protein is CASSQEGGRGAGRLFF.

As concerns this clonotype: An end of the junction differs from the germline gene, which may be a read error. V and J are TRBV25-1 and TRBJ2-3; D remains unclear. CDR3 length: 11 residues. CDR1 and CDR2 from the germline V gene are MGHDK and SYGVNS. As DNA, the CDR3 is TGTGCCGGCAGTGTTGGGGTCACGCAGTATTTT. Protein sequence: CAGSVGVTQYF.

In its sample, this clonotype was seen a few times. The chain uses TRBV21-1 and TRBJ1-5. TRBV21-1 is flagged as a pseudogene. This CDR3 has 15 amino acids. CDR3 residues: CASSKNTRGNQPQHF. In nucleotides, the CDR3 is TGTGCCAGCAGCAAAAACACCAGAGGCAATCAGCCCCAGCATTTT.

This clonotype showed up just a few times. This chain connects TRBV6-2 or TRBV6-3 to TRBJ2-5; 9 nucleotides agree with TRBD1. Trimming cost V 6 bases and J 5 bases; bases outside gene matches: 22. Germline V lookup: CDR1 MNHEY, CDR2 SVGEGT. CDR3 length: 19 amino acids. CDR3 sequence (DNA): TGTGCCAGCAGCCACAGCGGACAGGGGTCCTTCCTCCTGCTGGAGACCCAGTACTTC. Its protein product is CASSHSGQGSFLLLETQYF.

The CDR3 protein is CASSPGGANSGANVLTF. The CDR3 DNA follows: TGTGCCAGCTCACCAGGAGGGGCGAACTCTGGGGCCAACGTCCTGACTTTC. The V call is TRBV18, the J call TRBJ2-6; D perhaps matches TRBD2 (6 bases). Germline V gives CDR1 KGHSH, CDR2 LQKENI. Trimming stripped 2 bases from V and 0 bases from J, with 11 bases between. The CDR3 spans 17 residues.

This clonotype appeared many times. The J gene is TRBJ2-5, the V gene TRBV27; a possible D gene is TRBD2 (5 bases). V was shortened by 6 bases and J by 3 bases, with 11 bases between the two germline ends. Germline CDR1 is MNHEY and CDR2 is SMNVEV (reference sequence). The CDR3 covers 13 residues. For the CDR3, the DNA is TGTGCCAGCAGCTTGTCCGGGAAAGAGACCCAGTACTTC. Its protein product is CASSLSGKETQYF.

This clonotype came up a few times. The V and J genes are TRBV7-2 and TRBJ2-7, with D unresolved. Between the trimmed V and J ends, which lost 8 bases and 2 bases, there was a span of 16 bases. CDR3 length: 14 residues. Germline V gene sequence: CDR1 SGHTA, CDR2 FQGNSA. CDR3 residues: CASGPGSRPYEQYF. The CDR3 DNA reads TGTGCCAGCGGGCCCGGGTCCAGACCCTACGAGCAGTACTTC.